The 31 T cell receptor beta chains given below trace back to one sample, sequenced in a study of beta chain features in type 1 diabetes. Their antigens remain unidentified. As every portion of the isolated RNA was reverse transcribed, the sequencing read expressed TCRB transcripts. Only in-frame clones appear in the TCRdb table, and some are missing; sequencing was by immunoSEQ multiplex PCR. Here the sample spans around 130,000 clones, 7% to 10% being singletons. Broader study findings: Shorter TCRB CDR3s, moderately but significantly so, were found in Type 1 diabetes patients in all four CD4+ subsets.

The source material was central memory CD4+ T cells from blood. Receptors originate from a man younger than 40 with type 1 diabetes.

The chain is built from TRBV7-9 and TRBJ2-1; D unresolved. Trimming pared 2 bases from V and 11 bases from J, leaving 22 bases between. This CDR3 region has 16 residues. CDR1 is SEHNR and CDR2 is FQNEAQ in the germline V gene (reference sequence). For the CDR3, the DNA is TGTGCCAGCAGCTTATTAGATGCTAAGCTTCTGCTTAAGCAGTTCTTC. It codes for CASSLLDAKLLLKQFF.

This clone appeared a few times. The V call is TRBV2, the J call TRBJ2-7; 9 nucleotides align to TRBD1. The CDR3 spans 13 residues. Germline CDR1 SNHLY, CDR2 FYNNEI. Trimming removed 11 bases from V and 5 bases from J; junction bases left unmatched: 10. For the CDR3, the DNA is TGTGCCTCCCCGGGACAGGGTAGGGACGAGCAGTACTTC. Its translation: CASPGQGRDEQYF.

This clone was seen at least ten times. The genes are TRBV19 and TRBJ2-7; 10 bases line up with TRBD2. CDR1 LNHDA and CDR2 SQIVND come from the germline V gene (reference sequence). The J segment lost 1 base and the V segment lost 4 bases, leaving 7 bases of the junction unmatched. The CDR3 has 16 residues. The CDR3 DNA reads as TGTGCCAGTAGTACCCCGACTAGCGGGTCGTCCTACGAGCAGTACTTC. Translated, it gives CASSTPTSGSSYEQYF.

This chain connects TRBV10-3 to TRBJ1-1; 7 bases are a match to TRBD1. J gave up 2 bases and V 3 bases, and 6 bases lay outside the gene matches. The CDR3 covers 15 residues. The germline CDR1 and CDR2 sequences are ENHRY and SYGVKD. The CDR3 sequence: CAISEGQAINTEAFF. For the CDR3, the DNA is TGTGCCATCAGTGAAGGACAGGCAATAAACACTGAAGCTTTCTTT.

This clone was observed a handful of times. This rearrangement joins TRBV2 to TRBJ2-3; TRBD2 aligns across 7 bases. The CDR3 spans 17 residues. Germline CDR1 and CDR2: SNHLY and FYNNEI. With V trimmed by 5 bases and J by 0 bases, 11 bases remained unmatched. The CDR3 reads CASSYYSSGASTDTQYF. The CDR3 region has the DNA TGTGCCAGCAGTTATTACTCTAGCGGCGCTAGCACAGATACGCAGTATTTT.

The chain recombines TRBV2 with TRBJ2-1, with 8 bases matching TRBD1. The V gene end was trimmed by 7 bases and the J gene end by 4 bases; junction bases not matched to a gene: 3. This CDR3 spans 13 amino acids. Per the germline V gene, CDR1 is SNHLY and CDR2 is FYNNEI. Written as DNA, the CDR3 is TGTGCCAGCAAGGGACAGGTATACAATGAGCAGTTCTTC. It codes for CASKGQVYNEQFF.

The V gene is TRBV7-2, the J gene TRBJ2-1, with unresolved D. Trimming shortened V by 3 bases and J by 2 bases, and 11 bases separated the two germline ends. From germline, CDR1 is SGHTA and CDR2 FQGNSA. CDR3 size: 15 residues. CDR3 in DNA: TGTGCCAGCAGCTTTTGGAGCCGGCCCTACAATGAGCAGTTCTTC. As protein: CASSFWSRPYNEQFF.

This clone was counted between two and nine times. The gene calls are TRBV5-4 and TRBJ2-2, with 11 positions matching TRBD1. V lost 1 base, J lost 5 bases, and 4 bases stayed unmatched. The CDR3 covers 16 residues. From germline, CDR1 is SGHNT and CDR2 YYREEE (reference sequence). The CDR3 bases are TGTGCCAGCAGCTTGTCGGGACAGGGGGAAACCGGGGAGCTGTTTTTT. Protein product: CASSLSGQGETGELFF.

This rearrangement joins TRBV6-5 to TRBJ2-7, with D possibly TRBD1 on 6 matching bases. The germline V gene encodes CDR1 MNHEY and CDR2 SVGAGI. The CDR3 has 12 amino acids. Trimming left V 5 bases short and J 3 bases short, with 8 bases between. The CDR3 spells CASSRDNYEQYF. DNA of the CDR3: TGTGCCAGCAGTCGGGACAACTACGAGCAGTACTTC.

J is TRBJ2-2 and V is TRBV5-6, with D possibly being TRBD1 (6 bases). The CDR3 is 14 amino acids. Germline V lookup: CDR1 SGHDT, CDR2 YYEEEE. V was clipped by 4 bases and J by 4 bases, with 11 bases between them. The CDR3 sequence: CASSPGQFTGELFF. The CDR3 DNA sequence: TGTGCCAGCAGCCCAGGACAGTTCACCGGGGAGCTGTTTTTT.

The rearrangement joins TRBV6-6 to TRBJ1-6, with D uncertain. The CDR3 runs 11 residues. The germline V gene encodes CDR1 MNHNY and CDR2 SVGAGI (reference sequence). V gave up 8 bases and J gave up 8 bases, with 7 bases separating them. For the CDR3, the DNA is TGTGCCAGCGGCCCCCATTCACCCCTCCACTTT. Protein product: CASGPHSPLHF.

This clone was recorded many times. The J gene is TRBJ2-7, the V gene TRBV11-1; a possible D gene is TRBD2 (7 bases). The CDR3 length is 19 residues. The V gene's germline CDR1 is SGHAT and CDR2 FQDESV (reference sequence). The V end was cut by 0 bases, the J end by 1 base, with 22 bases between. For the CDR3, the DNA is TGTGCCAGCAGCTTAGCCCTTGGCGGCGGGGGCCTTTCTTCCTACGAGCAGTACTTC. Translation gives CASSLALGGGGLSSYEQYF.

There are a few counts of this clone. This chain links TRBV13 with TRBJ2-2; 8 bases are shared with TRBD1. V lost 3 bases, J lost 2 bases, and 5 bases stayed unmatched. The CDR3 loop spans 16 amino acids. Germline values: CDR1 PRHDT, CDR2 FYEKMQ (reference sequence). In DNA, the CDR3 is TGTGCCAGCAGCTTCCTGGACAGGGATAACACCGGGGAGCTGTTTTTT. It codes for CASSFLDRDNTGELFF.

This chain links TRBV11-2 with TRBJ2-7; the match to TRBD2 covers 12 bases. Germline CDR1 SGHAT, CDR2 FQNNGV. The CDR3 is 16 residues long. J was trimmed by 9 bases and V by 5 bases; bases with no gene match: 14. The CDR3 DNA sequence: TGTGCCAGCAGCCAAGCCACACTAGCGGGGGGTGAGATGCAGTACTTC. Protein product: CASSQATLAGGEMQYF.

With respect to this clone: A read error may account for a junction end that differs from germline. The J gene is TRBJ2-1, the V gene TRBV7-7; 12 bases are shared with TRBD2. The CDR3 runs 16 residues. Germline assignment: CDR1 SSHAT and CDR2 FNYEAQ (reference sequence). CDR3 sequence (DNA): TGTGCTAGCAGCTTAACTAGCGGGGGGACCTACAATGAGCAGTTCTTC. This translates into CASSLTSGGTYNEQFF.

CDR3 nucleotide sequence: TGCAGTACCTCAAGGGAGACTGAAGCTTTCTTT. Translated: CSTSRETEAFF. The V gene is TRBV29-1, the J gene TRBJ1-1; D remains unclear. CDR3 length: 11 amino acids. Looked up from germline, CDR1 is SQVTM and CDR2 is ANQGSEA.

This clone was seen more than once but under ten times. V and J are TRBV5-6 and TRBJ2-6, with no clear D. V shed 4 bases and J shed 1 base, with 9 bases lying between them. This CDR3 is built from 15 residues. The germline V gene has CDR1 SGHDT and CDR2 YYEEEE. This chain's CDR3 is CASSPTDSGANVLTF. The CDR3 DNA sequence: TGTGCCAGCAGCCCTACAGATTCTGGGGCCAACGTCCTGACTTTC. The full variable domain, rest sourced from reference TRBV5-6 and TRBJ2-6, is DAGVTQSPTHLIKTRGQQVTLRCSPKSGHDTVSWYQQALGQGPQFIFQYYEEEERQRGNFPDRFSGHQFPNYSSELNVNALLLGDSALYLCASSPTDSGANVLTFGAGSRLTVL.

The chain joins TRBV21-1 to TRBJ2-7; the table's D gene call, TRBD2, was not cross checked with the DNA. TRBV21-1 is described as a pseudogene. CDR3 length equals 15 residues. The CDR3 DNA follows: TGTGCCAGCAGCAAACCCTTCCTCCGAGGGCACGAGCAGTACTTC. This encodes CASSKPFLRGHEQYF.

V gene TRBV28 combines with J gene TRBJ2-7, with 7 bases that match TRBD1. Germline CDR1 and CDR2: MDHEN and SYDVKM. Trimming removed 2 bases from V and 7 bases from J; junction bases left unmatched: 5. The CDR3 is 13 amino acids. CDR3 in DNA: TGTGCCAGCAGTTTAGGACAGGAAAAAGAGCAGTACTTC. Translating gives CASSLGQEKEQYF.

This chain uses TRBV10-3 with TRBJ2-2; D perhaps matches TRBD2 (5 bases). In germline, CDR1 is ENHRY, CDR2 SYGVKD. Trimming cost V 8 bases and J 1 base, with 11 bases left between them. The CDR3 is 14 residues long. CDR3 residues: CAIRKGENTGELFF. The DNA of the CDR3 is TGTGCCATCCGAAAGGGAGAGAACACCGGGGAGCTGTTTTTT.

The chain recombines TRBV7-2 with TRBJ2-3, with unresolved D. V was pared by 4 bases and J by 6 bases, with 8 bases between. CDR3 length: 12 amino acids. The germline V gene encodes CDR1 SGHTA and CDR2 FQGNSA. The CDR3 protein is CASSSRLDTQYF. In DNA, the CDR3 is TGTGCCAGCAGCTCCAGGTTGGATACGCAGTATTTT.

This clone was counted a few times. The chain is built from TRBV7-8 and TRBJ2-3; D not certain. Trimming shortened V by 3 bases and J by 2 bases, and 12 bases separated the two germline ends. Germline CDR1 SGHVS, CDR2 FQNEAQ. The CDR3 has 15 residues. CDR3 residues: CASSFQAAHTDTQYF. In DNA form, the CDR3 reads TGTGCCAGCAGCTTTCAGGCCGCCCACACAGATACGCAGTATTTT. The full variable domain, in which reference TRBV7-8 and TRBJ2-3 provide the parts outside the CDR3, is GAGVSQSPRYKVAKRGQDVALRCDPISGHVSLFWYQQALGQGPEFLTYFQNEAQLDKSGLPSDRFFAERPEGSVSTLKIQRTQQEDSAVYLCASSFQAAHTDTQYFGPGTRLTVL.

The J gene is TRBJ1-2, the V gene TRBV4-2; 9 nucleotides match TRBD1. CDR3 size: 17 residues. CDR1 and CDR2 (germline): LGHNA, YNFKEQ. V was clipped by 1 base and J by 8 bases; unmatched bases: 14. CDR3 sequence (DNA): TGTGCCAGCAGCCAAGCTCCGGGACAGGGAAACCTGGGCGGCTACACCTTC. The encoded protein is CASSQAPGQGNLGGYTF.

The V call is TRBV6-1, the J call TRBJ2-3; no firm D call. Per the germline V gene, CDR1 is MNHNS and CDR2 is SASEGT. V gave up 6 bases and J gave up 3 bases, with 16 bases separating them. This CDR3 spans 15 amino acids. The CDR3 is CASSPTWSRTDTQYF. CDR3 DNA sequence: TGTGCCAGCAGCCCCACTTGGTCCAGGACAGATACGCAGTATTTT.

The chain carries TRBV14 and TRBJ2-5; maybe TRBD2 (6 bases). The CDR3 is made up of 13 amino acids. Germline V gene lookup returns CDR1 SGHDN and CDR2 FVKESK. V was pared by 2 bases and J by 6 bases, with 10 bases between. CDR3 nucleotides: TGTGCCAGCAGCCAATCCGCGGGGAAGACCCAGTACTTC. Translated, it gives CASSQSAGKTQYF.

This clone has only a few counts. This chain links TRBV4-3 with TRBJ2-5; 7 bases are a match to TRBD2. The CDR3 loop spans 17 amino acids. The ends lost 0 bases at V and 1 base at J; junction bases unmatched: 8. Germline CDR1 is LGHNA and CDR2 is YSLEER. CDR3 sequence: CASSQDSDGGIQETQYF. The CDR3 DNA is TGCGCCAGCAGCCAAGATTCGGACGGGGGGATCCAAGAGACCCAGTACTTC.

The CDR3 DNA sequence: TGTGCCAGCAGCCTAGGACAGTCCAACGAGCAGTACTTC. Translated: CASSLGQSNEQYF. This chain uses TRBV7-3 with TRBJ2-7; possibly TRBD1 for D (6 bases). Germline CDR1 and CDR2: SGHTA and FQGTGA. The V and J ends lost 5 bases and 5 bases respectively, with 13 bases between them. This CDR3 spans 13 amino acids.

The CDR3, as DNA: TGTGCCAGCAGCCCCGGGACACACCTTGAAGCTTTCTTT. As protein: CASSPGTHLEAFF. J is TRBJ1-1 and V is TRBV4-2, with D maybe TRBD1 (6 bases). The V end was cut by 4 bases, the J end by 7 bases, with 13 bases between. Germline values: CDR1 LGHNA, CDR2 YNFKEQ. The length of the CDR3 is 13 residues.

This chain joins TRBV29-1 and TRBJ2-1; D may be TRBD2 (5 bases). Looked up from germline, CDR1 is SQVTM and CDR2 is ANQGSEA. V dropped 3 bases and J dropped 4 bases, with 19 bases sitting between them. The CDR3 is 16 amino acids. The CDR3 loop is CSVDRKSGGLYNEQFF. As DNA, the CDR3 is TGCAGCGTTGACCGCAAGAGTGGCGGACTTTACAATGAGCAGTTCTTC.

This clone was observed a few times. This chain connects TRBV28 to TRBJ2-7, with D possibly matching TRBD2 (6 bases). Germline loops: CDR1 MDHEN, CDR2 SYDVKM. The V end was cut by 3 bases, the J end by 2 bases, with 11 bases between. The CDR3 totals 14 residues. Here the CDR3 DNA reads TGTGCCAGCAGTTTGGCGGGGTCTACCTACGAGCAGTACTTC. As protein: CASSLAGSTYEQYF.

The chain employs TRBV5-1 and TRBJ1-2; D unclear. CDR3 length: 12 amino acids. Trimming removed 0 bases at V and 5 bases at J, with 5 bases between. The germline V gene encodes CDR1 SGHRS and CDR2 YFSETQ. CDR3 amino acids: CASSLESYGYTF. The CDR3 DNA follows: TGCGCCAGCAGCTTGGAATCGTATGGCTACACCTTC.